Listed below are T cell receptor beta chains from one sample, sequenced in a study of cytomegalovirus exposure and HLA in healthy donors. Libraries were prepared by immunoSEQ multiplex PCR; TCRdb keeps only in-frame clonotypes and omits some of them. The repertoire holds around 100,000 clones, with 60% to 80% as singletons. The sequenced sample was PBMCs. Every receptor here comes from a man younger than 30 in good health and CMV-seropositive. The conserved cysteine and the conserved F or W are not part of the CDR3 here.

V gene | CDR3 protein
TRBV5-1 | ASSLEGGVSDTEAF
TRBV6-5 | ASSYGGQAASPLH
TRBV7-2 | ASSLVEYTEAF
TRBV27 | ASRIRQGGTGELF
TRBV28 | ASSYVQGAAF
TRBV29-1 | SAMGQGETEAF
TRBV14 | ASSQVEGWYGSDTQY
TRBV5-4 | ASRKSGGAYEQY
TRBV5-6 | ASSYRGGDNQPQH
TRBV29-1 | SVVEGSIEAF
TRBV11-3 | ASSLTTSTDTQY
TRBV6-6 | ASLLGANTEAF
TRBV6-1 | ASSGEGNTGELF
TRBV11-2 | ASSTSGGRTDTQY
TRBV6-4 | ASSEGDENTEAF
TRBV7-9 | ASSLSSGIGGDQNTEAF
TRBV11-3 | ASSLGGSVQETQY
TRBV6-5 | ASTQGPSGTQF
TRBV27 | ASTDRVKEQF
TRBV7-2 | ASNPRATFGNSPLH
TRBV5-4 | ASSGMNTEAF
TRBV7-6 | ASSSTTGNPHGYT
TRBV29-1 | SVAGLAGGPDTQY
TRBV11-2 | ASSQARVSYEQY
TRBV30 | AWISRGETQY
TRBV27 | ASRLDSSSYNEQF
TRBV19 | ASSPQQGAGTEAF
TRBV19 | ASSRDRFNQPQH
TRBV25-1 | ASSESRSSYNSPLH
TRBV5-1 | ASSAEVSSYNSPLH
TRBV4-1 | ASSQGQGQNTGELF
TRBV5-1 | ASSLGGNQETQY
TRBV2 | ASSSGGHSGANVLT
TRBV5-1 | ASSPEESYEQY